The sample holds many counts of the clone carrying this T cell receptor beta chain. This entry belongs to a study of Graves' ophthalmopathy and Graves' hyperthyroidism. There are 12 residues in the CDR3. The V and J ends lost 6 bases and 3 bases respectively, with 9 bases between them. Beta-chain TCR CDR3 regions were amplified from RNA transcripts. First-round RT-PCR employed HTBI primers, with a second-round multiplex PCR after it. MiXCR, run by TCRdb on the multiplex PCR reads, gives a single entry per CDR3 protein. The data hold hundreds of thousands of distinct CDR3 sequences, with around a fifth observed a single time.

The sample comprised peripheral blood. This chain joins TRBV12-3 or TRBV12-4 and TRBJ2-7; D remains ambiguous. The sequence came from a woman aged 18-35 years with stable Graves' hyperthyroidism. The CDR3 coding sequence is TGTGCCAGCAGCCCCGCCGTCTACGAGCAGTACTTC. As protein: CASSPAVYEQYF.